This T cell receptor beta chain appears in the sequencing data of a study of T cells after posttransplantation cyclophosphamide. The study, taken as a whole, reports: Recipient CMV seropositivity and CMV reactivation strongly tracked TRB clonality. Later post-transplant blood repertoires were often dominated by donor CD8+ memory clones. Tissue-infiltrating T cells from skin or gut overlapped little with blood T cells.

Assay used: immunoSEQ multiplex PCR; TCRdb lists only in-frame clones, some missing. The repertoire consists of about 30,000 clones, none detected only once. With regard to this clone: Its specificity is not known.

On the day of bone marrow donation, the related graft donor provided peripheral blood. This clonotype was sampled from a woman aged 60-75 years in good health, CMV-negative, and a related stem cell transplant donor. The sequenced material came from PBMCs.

In nucleotides, the CDR3 is TGTGCCAGCAGCTTCATCGAGGGGTCAAATCAGCCCCAGCATTTT. Translated, it gives CASSFIEGSNQPQHF. The chain combines TRBV7-8 with TRBJ1-5; a possible D gene is TRBD1 (5 bases). With 3 bases removed from V and 4 bases from J, the gap between germline ends came to 13 bases. This CDR3 comprises 15 residues. Germline assignment: CDR1 SGHVS and CDR2 FQNEAQ.